This T cell receptor beta chain was obtained from a study of blood T cells in healthy people across ages. General study findings and limits: Conclusively comparing naive with antigen-experienced cells was impossible with unsorted PBMCs. Aged donors had fewer naive CD4+ cells and lower diversity than long-lived donors.

This clonotype was seen many times. Its target is not known. Germline V gene data show CDR1 as SGHNT and CDR2 as YENEEA. The CDR3 totals 15 residues. The V and J ends lost 4 bases and 5 bases, in that order; junction bases with no gene match: 8. With a J-beta primer mix and a sample-barcoded 5' primer, a second PCR ran roughly 6 to 11 cycles. Every cDNA molecule bore a tag from a template-switch adaptor containing 12 random nucleotides. Each CDR3 protein is one row after TCRdb ran MiXCR on the 5' RACE reads. The table records some 710,000 distinct CDR3 sequences, about 45% of them present only once. The receptor was derived from an elderly man in good health. This sequence joins TRBV11-3 and TRBJ2-5, with 9 nucleotides matching TRBD1. Sequencing was done on a sample of blood. The CDR3 loop reads CASSSGTGIVETQYF. The CDR3 bases are TGTGCCAGCAGCTCCGGGACAGGGATTGTGGAGACCCAGTACTTC.